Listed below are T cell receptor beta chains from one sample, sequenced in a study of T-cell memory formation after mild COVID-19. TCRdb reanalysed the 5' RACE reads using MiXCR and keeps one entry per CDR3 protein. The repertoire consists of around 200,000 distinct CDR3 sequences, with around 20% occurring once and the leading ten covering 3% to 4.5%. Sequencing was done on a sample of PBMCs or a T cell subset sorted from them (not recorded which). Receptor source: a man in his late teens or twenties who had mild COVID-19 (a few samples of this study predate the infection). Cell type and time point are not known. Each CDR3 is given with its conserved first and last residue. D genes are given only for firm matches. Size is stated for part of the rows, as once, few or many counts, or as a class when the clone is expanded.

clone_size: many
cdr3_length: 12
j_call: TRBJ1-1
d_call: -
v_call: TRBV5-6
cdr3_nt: TGTGCCAGCAGCCTGGGGGTCACTGAAGCTTTCTTT
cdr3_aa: CASSLGVTEAFF

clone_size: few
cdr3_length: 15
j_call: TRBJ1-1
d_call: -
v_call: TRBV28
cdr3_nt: TGTGCCAGCAGTCTAGGGGGGGGCCCCGGCGAGGAAGCTTTCTTT
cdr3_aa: CASSLGGGPGEEAFF

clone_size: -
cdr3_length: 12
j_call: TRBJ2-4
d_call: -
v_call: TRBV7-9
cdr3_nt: TGTGCCAGCAGCTTAGCAGTCGACATTCAGTACTTC
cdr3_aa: CASSLAVDIQYF

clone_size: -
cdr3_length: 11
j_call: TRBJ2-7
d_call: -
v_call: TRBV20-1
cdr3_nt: TGCAGTGCTACCAAAGACTACGAGCAGTACTTC
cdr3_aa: CSATKDYEQYF

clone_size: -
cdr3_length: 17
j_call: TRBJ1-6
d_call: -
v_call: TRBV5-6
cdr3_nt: TGTGCCAGCAGCTTACGACAGAGAGCAGACCCGAGGTCACCCCTCCACTTT
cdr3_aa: CASSLRQRADPRSPLHF

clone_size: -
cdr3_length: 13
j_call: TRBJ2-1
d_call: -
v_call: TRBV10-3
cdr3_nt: TGTGCCATCAGCCTCGAGACGGAGATGGAGCAGTTCTTC
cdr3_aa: CAISLETEMEQFF

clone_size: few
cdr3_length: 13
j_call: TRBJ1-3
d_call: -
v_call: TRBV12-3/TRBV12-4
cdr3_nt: TGTGCCAGCAGTTTTTTCTCTGGAAACACCATATATTTT
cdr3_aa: CASSFFSGNTIYF

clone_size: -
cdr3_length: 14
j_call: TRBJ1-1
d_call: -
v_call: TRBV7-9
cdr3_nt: TGTGCCAGCAGCCAGCCTGGGGGAGGCACTGAAGCTTTCTTT
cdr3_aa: CASSQPGGGTEAFF

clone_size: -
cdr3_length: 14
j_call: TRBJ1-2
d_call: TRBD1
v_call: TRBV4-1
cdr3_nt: TGCGCCAGCAGAGGACAGGGAACCTTCGGGGGCTACACCTTC
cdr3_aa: CASRGQGTFGGYTF

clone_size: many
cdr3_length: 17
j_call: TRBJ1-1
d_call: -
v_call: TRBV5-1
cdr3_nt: TGCGCCAGCAGCTTGGGGGGTCCCGGGGGCATGAACACTGAAGCTTTCTTT
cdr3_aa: CASSLGGPGGMNTEAFF

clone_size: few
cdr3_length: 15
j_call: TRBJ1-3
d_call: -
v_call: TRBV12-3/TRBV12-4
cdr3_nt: TGTGCCAGCAGCCCAGGCAGGGGAGGAGGAAACACCATATATTTT
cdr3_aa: CASSPGRGGGNTIYF

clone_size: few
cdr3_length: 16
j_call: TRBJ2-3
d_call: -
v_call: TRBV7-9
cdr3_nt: TGTGCCAGCAGCTACCCGCCCGGACACCTCACAGATACGCAGTATTTT
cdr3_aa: CASSYPPGHLTDTQYF

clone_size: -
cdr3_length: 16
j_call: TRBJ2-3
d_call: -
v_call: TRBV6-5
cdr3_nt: TGTGCCAGCAGTTACGGGGGGCGCCAAAGCACAGATACGCAGTATTTT
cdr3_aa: CASSYGGRQSTDTQYF

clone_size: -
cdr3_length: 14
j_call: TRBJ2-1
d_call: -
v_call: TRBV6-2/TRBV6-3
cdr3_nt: TGTGCCAGCAAGGGGGGGGCATCGTACAATGAGCAGTTCTTC
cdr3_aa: CASKGGASYNEQFF

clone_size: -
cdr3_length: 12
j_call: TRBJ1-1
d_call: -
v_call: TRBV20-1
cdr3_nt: TGCAGTGCTAGTTGGGAGAACACTGAAGCTTTCTTT
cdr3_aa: CSASWENTEAFF

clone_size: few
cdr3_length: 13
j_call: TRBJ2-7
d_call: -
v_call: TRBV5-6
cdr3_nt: TGTGCCAGCAGCTTGGCACACAGCTACGAGCAGTACTTC
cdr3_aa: CASSLAHSYEQYF

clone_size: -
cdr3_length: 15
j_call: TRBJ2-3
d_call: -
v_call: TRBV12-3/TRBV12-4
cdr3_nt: TGTGCCAGCAGTAGCCGGGACACTTACACAGATACGCAGTATTTT
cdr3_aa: CASSSRDTYTDTQYF

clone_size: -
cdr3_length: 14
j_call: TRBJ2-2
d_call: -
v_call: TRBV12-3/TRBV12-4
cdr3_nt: TGTGCCAGCAGTACTCGACAGAACACCGGGGAGCTGTTTTTT
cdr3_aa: CASSTRQNTGELFF

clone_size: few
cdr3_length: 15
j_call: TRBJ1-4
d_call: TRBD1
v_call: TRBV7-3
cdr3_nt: TGTGCCAGCAGCTTATCGGGACAGGGAAGTGAAAAACTGTTTTTT
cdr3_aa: CASSLSGQGSEKLFF

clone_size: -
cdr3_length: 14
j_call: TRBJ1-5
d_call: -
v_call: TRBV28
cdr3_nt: TGTGCCAGCAGTTTACGCCAGGGTCCCCAGCCCCAGCATTTT
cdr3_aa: CASSLRQGPQPQHF

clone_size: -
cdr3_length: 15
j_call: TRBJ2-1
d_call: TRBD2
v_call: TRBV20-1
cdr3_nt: TGCAGTGCTACCGTCGGCGGCGGGGGGGCAGGTGAGCAGTTCTTC
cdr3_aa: CSATVGGGGAGEQFF

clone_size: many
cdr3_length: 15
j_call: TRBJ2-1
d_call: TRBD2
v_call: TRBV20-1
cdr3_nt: TGCAGTGCTGGGACTAGCGGGGGGGCCGGCAATGAGCAGTTCTTC
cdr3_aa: CSAGTSGGAGNEQFF

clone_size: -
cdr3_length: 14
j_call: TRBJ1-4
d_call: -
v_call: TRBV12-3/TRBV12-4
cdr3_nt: TGTGCCAGCAGCCCGGGACGGGCGTGGGGAAAACTGTTTTTT
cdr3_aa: CASSPGRAWGKLFF

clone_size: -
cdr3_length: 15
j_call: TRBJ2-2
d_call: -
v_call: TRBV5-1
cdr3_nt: TGCGCCAGCAGCTTGGGCCCCGAGGGCACCGGGGAGCTGTTTTTT
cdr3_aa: CASSLGPEGTGELFF

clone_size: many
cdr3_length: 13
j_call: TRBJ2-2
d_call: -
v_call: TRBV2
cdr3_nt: TGTGCCAGCAGTGACCATGGCACCGGGGAGCTGTTTTTT
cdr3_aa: CASSDHGTGELFF

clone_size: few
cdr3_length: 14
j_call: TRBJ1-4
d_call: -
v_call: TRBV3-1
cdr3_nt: TGTGCCAGCAGCCCGGGGACGTATCATGAAAAACTGTTTTTT
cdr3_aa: CASSPGTYHEKLFF

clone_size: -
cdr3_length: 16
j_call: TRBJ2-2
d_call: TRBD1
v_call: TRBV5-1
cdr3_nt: TGCGCCAGCAGCCCCACAGGGGCCCTGAGCACCGGGGAGCTGTTTTTT
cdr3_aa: CASSPTGALSTGELFF

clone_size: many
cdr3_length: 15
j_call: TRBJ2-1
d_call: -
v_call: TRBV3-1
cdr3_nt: TGTGCCAGCAGCCACTTGATGGGGGGCCCCAATGAGCAGTTCTTC
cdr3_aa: CASSHLMGGPNEQFF

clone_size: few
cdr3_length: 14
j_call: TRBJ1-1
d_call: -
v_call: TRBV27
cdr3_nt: TGTGCCAGCAGCCAAAGGGGGGTGAACACTGAAGCTTTCTTT
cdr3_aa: CASSQRGVNTEAFF

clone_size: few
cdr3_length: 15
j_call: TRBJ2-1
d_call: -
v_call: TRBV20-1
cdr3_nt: TGCAGTGCTAGACTACCCCAGGGCCCCTCCAATGAGCAGTTCTTC
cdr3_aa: CSARLPQGPSNEQFF

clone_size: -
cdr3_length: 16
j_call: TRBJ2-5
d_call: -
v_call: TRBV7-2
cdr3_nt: TGTGCCAGCAGCTTAGTGCACAGTCAGCTCGAAGAGACCCAGTACTTC
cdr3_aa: CASSLVHSQLEETQYF

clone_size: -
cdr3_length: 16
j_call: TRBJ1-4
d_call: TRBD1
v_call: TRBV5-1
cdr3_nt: TGCGCCAGCAGCTTGGGACAGGGGGCGTTTAATGAAAAACTGTTTTTT
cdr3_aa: CASSLGQGAFNEKLFF

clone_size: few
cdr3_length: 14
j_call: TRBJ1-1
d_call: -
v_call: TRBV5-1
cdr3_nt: TGCGCCAGCAGCTTTTCGGGGGCGGACACTGAAGCTTTCTTT
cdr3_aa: CASSFSGADTEAFF